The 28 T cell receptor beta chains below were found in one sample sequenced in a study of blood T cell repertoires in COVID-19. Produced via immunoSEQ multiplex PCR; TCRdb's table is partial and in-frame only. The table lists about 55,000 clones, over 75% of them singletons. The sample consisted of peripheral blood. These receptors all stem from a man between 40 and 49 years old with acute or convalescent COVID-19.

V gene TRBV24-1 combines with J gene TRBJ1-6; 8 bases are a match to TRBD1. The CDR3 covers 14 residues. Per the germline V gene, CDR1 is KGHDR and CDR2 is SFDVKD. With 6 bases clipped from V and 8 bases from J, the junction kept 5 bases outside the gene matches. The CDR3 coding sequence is TGTGCCACCAGTCCACAGGACAGGGATTCACCCCTCCACTTT. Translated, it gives CATSPQDRDSPLHF.

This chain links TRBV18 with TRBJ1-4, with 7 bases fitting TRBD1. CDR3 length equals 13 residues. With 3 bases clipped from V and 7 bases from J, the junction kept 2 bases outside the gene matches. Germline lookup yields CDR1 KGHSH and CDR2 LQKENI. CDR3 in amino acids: CASSPDRVEKLFF. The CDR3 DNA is TGTGCCAGCTCACCCGACAGGGTTGAAAAACTGTTTTTT.

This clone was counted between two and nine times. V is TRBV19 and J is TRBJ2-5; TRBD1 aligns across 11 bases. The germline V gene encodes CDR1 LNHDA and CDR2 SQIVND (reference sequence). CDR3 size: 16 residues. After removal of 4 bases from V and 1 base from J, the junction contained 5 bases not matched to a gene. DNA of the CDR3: TGTGCCAGTAGTACTCGGGACAGGGGGATCCAAGAGACCCAGTACTTC. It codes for CASSTRDRGIQETQYF.

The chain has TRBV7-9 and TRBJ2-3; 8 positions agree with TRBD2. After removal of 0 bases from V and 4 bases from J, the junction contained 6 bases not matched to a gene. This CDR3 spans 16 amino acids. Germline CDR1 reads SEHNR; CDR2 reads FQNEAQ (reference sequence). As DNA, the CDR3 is TGTGCCAGCAGCTTAGCGCTGGGCGGGAGGTCAGATACGCAGTATTTT. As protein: CASSLALGGRSDTQYF. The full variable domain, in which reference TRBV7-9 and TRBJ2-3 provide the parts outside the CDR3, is DTGVSQNPRHKITKRGQNVTFRCDPISEHNRLYWYRQTLGQGPEFLTYFQNEAQLEKSRLLSDRFSAERPKGSFSTLEIQRTEQGDSAMYLCASSLALGGRSDTQYFGPGTRLTVL.

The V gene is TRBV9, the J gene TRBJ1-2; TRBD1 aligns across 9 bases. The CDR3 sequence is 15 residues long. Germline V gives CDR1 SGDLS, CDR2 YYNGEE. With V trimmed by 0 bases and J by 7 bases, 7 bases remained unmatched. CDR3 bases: TGTGCCAGCAGCGTAGCAGGGACAGGGTACGCTGGCTACACCTTC. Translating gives CASSVAGTGYAGYTF.

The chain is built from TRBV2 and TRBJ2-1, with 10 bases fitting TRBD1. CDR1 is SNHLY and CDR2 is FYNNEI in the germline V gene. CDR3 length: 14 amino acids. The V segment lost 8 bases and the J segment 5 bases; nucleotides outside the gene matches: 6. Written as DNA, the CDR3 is TGTGCCAGCGGGGGGGACAGGGGACACAATGAGCAGTTCTTC. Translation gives CASGGDRGHNEQFF.

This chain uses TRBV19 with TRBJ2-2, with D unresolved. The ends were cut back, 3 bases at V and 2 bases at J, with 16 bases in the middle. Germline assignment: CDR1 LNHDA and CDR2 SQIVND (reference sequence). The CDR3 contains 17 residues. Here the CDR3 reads CASSISAVSTNTGELFF. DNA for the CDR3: TGTGCCAGTAGTATCTCTGCGGTTTCGACTAACACCGGGGAGCTGTTTTTT.

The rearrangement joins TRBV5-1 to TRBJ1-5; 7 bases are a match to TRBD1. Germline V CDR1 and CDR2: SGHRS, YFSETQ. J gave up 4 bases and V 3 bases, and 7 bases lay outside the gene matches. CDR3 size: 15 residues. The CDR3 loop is CASSWTTGPNQPQHF. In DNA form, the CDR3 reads TGCGCCAGCAGCTGGACGACAGGGCCAAATCAGCCCCAGCATTTT.

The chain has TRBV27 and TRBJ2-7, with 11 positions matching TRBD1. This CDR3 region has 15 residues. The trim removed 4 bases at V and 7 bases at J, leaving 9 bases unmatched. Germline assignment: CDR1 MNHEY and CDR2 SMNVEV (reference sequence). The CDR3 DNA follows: TGTGCCAGCAGTTCGAGCCGGGACAGGGGGATAGAGCAGTACTTC. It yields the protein CASSSSRDRGIEQYF.

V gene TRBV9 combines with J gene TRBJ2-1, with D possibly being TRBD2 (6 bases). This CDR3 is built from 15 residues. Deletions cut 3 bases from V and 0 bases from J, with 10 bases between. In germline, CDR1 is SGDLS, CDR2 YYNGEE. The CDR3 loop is CASSGRENSYNEQFF. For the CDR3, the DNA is TGTGCCAGCAGCGGACGGGAGAACTCCTACAATGAGCAGTTCTTC. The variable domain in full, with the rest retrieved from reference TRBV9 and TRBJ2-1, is DSGVTQTPKHLITATGQRVTLRCSPRSGDLSVYWYQQSLDQGLQFLIQYYNGEERAKGNILERFSAQQFPDLHSELNLSSLELGDSALYFCASSGRENSYNEQFFGPGTRLTVL.

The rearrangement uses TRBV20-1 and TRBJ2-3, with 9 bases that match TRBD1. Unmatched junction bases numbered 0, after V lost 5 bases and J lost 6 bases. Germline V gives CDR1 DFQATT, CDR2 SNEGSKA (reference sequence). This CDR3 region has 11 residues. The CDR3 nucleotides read TGCAGTGCTGGACAGGGGGATACGCAGTATTTT. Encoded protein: CSAGQGDTQYF.

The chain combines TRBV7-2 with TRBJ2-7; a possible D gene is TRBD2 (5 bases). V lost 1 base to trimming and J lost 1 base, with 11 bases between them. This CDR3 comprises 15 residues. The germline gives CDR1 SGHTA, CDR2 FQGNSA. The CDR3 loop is CASSLGAGDSYEQYF. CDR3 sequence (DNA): TGTGCCAGCAGCTTAGGGGCCGGGGATTCCTACGAGCAGTACTTC.

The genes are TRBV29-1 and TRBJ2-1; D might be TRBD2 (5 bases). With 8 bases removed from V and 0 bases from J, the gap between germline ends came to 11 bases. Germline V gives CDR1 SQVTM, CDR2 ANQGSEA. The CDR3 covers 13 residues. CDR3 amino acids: CSLRGSSYNEQFF. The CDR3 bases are TGCAGCCTTCGGGGTAGCTCCTACAATGAGCAGTTCTTC.

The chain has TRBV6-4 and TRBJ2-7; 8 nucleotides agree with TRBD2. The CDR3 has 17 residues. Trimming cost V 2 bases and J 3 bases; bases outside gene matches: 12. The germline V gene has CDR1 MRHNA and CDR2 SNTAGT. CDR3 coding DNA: TGTGCCAGCAGTGACGCGCTTTTTGGCGGGAGGCACTACGAGCAGTACTTC. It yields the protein CASSDALFGGRHYEQYF.

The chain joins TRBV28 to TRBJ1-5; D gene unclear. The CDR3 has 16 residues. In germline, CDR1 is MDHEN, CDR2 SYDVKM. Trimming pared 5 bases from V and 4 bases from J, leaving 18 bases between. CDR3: CASSPAVTGSNQPQHF. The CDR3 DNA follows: TGTGCCAGCAGTCCAGCAGTGACGGGGAGTAATCAGCCCCAGCATTTT.

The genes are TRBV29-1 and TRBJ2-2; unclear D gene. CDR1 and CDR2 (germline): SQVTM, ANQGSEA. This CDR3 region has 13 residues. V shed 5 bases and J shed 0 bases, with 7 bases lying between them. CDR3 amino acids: CSVSGANTGELFF. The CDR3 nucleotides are TGCAGCGTTTCAGGTGCGAACACCGGGGAGCTGTTTTTT.

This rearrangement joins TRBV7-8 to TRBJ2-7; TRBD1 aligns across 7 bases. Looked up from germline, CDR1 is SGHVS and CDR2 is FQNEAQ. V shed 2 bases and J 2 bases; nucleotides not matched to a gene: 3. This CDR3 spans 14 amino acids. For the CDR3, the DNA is TGTGCCAGCAGCTTAAACCAGGGGGCCTACGAGCAGTACTTC. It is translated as CASSLNQGAYEQYF.

CDR3 sequence reads: CASSLGSGNYGYTF. CDR3 DNA: TGTGCCAGCAGCTTAGGGTCAGGGAACTATGGCTACACCTTC. The chain joins TRBV11-2 to TRBJ1-2; weak D call: TRBD1 (5 bases). In germline, CDR1 is SGHAT, CDR2 FQNNGV. The germline V and J ends were trimmed by 1 base and 2 bases, with 8 bases remaining between them. The CDR3 consists of 14 residues.

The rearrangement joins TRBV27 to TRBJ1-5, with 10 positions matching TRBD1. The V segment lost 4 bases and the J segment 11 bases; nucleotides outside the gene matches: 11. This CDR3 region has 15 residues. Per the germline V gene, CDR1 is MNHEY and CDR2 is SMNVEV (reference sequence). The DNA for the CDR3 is TGTGCCAGCAGTTCGACAGGGGGCCGAAGTCGGGCCCAGCATTTT. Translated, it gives CASSSTGGRSRAQHF.

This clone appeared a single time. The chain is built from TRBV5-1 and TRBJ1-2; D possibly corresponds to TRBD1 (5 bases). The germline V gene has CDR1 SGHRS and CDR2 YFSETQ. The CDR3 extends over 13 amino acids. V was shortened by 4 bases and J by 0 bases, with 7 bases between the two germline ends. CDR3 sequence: CASSQTANYGYTF. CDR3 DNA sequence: TGCGCCAGCAGCCAGACAGCTAACTATGGCTACACCTTC.

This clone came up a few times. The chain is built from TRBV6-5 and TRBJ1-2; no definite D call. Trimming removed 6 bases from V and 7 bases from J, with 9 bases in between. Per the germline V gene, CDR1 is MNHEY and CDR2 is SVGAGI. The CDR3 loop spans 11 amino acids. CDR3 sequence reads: CASREAAGYTF. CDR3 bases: TGTGCCAGCAGAGAGGCGGCTGGCTACACCTTC.

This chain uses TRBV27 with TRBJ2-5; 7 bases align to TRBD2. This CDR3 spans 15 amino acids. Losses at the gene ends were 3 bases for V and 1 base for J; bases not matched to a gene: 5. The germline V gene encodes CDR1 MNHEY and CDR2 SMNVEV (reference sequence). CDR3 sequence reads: CASSFGGRAQETQYF. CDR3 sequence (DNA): TGTGCCAGCAGTTTTGGTGGGAGGGCCCAAGAGACCCAGTACTTC.

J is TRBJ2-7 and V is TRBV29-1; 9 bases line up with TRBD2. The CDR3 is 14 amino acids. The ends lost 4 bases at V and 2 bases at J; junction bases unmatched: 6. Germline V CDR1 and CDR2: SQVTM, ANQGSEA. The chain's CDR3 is CSVAPSGIAYEQYF. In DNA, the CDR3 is TGCAGCGTTGCGCCTAGCGGGATTGCCTACGAGCAGTACTTC.

CDR3 amino acids: CASSIGVVGTSGGINNEQFF. DNA for the CDR3: TGTGCCAGTAGTATAGGAGTTGTAGGGACTAGCGGGGGTATAAACAATGAGCAGTTCTTC. This chain joins TRBV19 and TRBJ2-1; TRBD2 matches at 14 bases. The length of the CDR3 is 20 residues. Germline lookup yields CDR1 LNHDA and CDR2 SQIVND (reference sequence). The J segment lost 5 bases and the V segment lost 1 base, leaving 13 bases of the junction unmatched.

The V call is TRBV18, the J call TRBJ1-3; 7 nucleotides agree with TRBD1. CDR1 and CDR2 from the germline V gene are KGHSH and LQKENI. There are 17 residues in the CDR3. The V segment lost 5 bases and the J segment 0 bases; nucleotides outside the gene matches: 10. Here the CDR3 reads CASSSSSRDSSGNTIYF. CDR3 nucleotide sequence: TGTGCCAGCTCATCCTCCTCCCGGGACAGCTCTGGAAACACCATATATTTT.

The CDR3 here is CASSLSGTSTDTQYF. CDR3 in DNA: TGTGCCAGCAGCCTCTCAGGGACTAGCACAGATACGCAGTATTTT. This chain uses TRBV5-4 with TRBJ2-3, with D tentatively TRBD2 (6 bases). Trimming took 4 bases from V and 0 from J, leaving 12 bases between them. This CDR3 region has 15 residues. Germline V lookup: CDR1 SGHNT, CDR2 YYREEE (reference sequence).

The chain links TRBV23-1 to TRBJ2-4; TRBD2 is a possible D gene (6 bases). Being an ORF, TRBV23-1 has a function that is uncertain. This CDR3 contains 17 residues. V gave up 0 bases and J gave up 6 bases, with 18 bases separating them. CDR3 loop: CASSQSRGRREGNIQYF. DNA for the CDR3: TGCGCCAGCAGTCAATCGCGAGGGAGGAGGGAAGGAAACATTCAGTACTTC.

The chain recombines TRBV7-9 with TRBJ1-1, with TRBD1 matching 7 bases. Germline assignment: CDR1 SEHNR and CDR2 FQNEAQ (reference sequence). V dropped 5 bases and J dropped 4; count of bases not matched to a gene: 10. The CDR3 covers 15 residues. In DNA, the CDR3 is TGTGCCAGCAGCCCAAGCGACAGGGTGGCCACTGAAGCTTTCTTT. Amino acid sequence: CASSPSDRVATEAFF.